One sample yielded the 26 T cell receptor beta chains listed below, sequenced in a study of cytomegalovirus exposure and HLA in healthy donors. Amplification used 60 Vbeta primers and 13 Jbeta primers. Libraries were prepared by immunoSEQ multiplex PCR; TCRdb keeps only in-frame clonotypes and omits some of them. The sample records 150,000 to 200,000 clones, about four fifths being singletons. Sequencing input: PBMCs. The receptor set was obtained from a woman aged 18-30 years in good health and CMV-seronegative.

This clone was seen just once. The rearrangement uses TRBV5-4 and TRBJ1-1; a weak D match, TRBD1 (5 bases). The CDR3 runs to 16 residues. Germline CDR1 is SGHNT and CDR2 is YYREEE (reference sequence). Trimming left V 4 bases short and J 1 base short, with 17 bases between. As DNA, the CDR3 is TGTGCCAGCAGCGACCGTGCCATTACAGGGAACACTGAAGCTTTCTTT. It translates to CASSDRAITGNTEAFF.

The V and J genes are TRBV6-1 and TRBJ2-7; 12 bases fit TRBD2. The V gene end was trimmed by 5 bases and the J gene end by 2 bases; junction bases not matched to a gene: 4. The CDR3 is made up of 15 amino acids. Germline lookup yields CDR1 MNHNS and CDR2 SASEGT. CDR3 in DNA: TGTGCCAGCAGTCCAAGACTAGCGGGGGCCTACGAGCAGTACTTC. It is translated as CASSPRLAGAYEQYF.

The CDR3 DNA sequence: TGTGCCAGCAGCTTTCCATCGGGGTGGCGCGAAGGAACTTTCTTT. Amino acids: CASSFPSGWREGTFF. The gene calls are TRBV5-8 and TRBJ1-1, with D unclear. Trimming removed 2 bases at V and 12 bases at J, with 23 bases between. CDR1 is SGHTS and CDR2 is YDEGEE in the germline V gene. The CDR3 sequence is 15 residues long.

This clone was observed a few times. CDR3 coding DNA: TGTGCCAGCAGTCAACAGCCAGTTAACTATGGCTACACCTTC. It encodes CASSQQPVNYGYTF. The chain carries TRBV6-5 and TRBJ1-2, with D uncertain. Germline V CDR1 and CDR2: MNHEY, SVGAGI. Trimming removed 5 bases from V and 1 base from J, with 11 bases in between. This CDR3 region has 14 residues.

The chain carries TRBV5-6 and TRBJ1-2; a weak D match, TRBD1 (5 bases). This CDR3 comprises 17 residues. Germline-derived CDR1 and CDR2 are SGHDT and YYEEEE. V gave up 2 bases and J gave up 0 bases, with 17 bases separating them. This CDR3 is CASSFGHPLLANYGYTF. CDR3 nucleotide sequence: TGTGCCAGCAGCTTTGGACATCCGCTCCTAGCTAACTATGGCTACACCTTC. Together with reference TRBV5-6 and TRBJ1-2, the CDR3 gives the full variable domain: DAGVTQSPTHLIKTRGQQVTLRCSPKSGHDTVSWYQQALGQGPQFIFQYYEEEERQRGNFPDRFSGHQFPNYSSELNVNALLLGDSALYLCASSFGHPLLANYGYTFGSGTRLTVV.

The rearrangement uses TRBV9 and TRBJ2-5, with D unresolved. V lost 0 bases and J 2 bases, leaving 5 bases between the germline ends. There are 13 residues in the CDR3. In germline, CDR1 is SGDLS, CDR2 YYNGEE. The CDR3 sequence is CASSVDKQETQYF. Written as DNA, the CDR3 is TGTGCCAGCAGCGTAGATAAACAAGAGACCCAGTACTTC.

This clone was counted a single time. V usage is TRBV10-3 and J usage is TRBJ2-3, with 9 bases fitting TRBD2. V gave up 2 bases and J gave up 2 bases; unmatched junction bases: 11. The CDR3 length is 18 residues. In germline, CDR1 is ENHRY, CDR2 SYGVKD. The CDR3 nucleotides read TGTGCCATCAGTGAGACATTTCCCGGGACTAGCTCCACAGATACGCAGTATTTT. Its translation is CAISETFPGTSSTDTQYF.

The rearrangement uses TRBV12-2 and TRBJ2-3; TRBD2 is taken as the D call from the table, unchecked against the DNA. TRBV12-2 is noted as a pseudogene. The CDR3 is made up of 19 amino acids. The CDR3 loop reads CASRFGSEREGHETDTQYF. As DNA, the CDR3 is TGTGCAAGTCGCTTCGGGTCTGAGCGGGAGGGCCATGAAACAGATACGCAGTATTTT.

The rearrangement uses TRBV5-1 and TRBJ2-5, with D possibly TRBD2 on 6 matching bases. V lost 0 bases and J 1 base, leaving 13 bases between the germline ends. The CDR3 loop spans 16 amino acids. Per germline, CDR1 SGHRS and CDR2 YFSETQ. The CDR3 spells CASSLGSSGVQETQYF. CDR3 nucleotide sequence: TGCGCCAGCAGCTTGGGTAGTAGCGGAGTCCAAGAGACCCAGTACTTC.

The CDR3 reads CASSDQGNTGELFF. The DNA for the CDR3 is TGTGCCAGCAGTGACCAGGGGAACACCGGGGAGCTGTTTTTT. The chain links TRBV6-4 to TRBJ2-2, with D possibly matching TRBD1 (5 bases). The germline V gene encodes CDR1 MRHNA and CDR2 SNTAGT. The CDR3 is 14 amino acids. Trimming took 2 bases from V and 1 from J, leaving 5 bases between them.

The chain has TRBV2 and TRBJ2-5, with D perhaps matching TRBD1 (5 bases). The J call may not be correct, given that the DNA end is closer to TRBJ2-7. Germline CDR1 is SNHLY and CDR2 is FYNNEI. This CDR3 region has 13 residues. The DNA for the CDR3 is TGTGCCAGCAGGGGGCCAGGCTCCTACGAGCAGTACTTC. Translation: CASRGPGSYEQYF.

The rearrangement uses TRBV27 and TRBJ2-7, with 7 nucleotides matching TRBD2. CDR3 size: 13 residues. Germline V CDR1 and CDR2: MNHEY, SMNVEV (reference sequence). CDR3 protein: CEVHSGSSYEQYF. The DNA for the CDR3 is TGTGAAGTTCATAGCGGGTCCTCCTACGAGCAGTACTTC.

The chain recombines TRBV4-3 with TRBJ2-1; 7 bases fit TRBD2. Looked up from germline, CDR1 is LGHNA and CDR2 is YSLEER. The CDR3 has 15 residues. Trimming removed 0 bases from V and 7 bases from J; junction bases left unmatched: 6. The CDR3 loop reads CASSQDPGAGNEQFF. As DNA, the CDR3 is TGCGCCAGCAGCCAAGACCCGGGAGCGGGGAATGAGCAGTTCTTC.

V usage is TRBV5-6 and J usage is TRBJ2-1; D is unclear. The CDR3 loop spans 14 amino acids. Trimming shortened V by 4 bases and J by 4 bases, and 12 bases separated the two germline ends. The germline V gene encodes CDR1 SGHDT and CDR2 YYEEEE. CDR3 sequence reads: CASSHTRYYNEQFF. CDR3 nucleotides: TGTGCCAGCAGCCACACGCGGTATTACAATGAGCAGTTCTTC.

The chain has TRBV4-2 and TRBJ2-3; TRBD2 matches at 11 bases. V dropped 1 base and J dropped 2; count of bases not matched to a gene: 2. The CDR3 sequence is 16 residues long. Germline-derived CDR1 and CDR2 are LGHNA and YNFKEQ. In DNA form, the CDR3 reads TGTGCCAGCAGCCAAGGGGGACTAGCGGTCACAGATACGCAGTATTTT. As protein: CASSQGGLAVTDTQYF.

Here the CDR3 reads CSVDDRGYQETQYF. In DNA, the CDR3 is TGCAGCGTGGATGACAGGGGGTACCAAGAGACCCAGTACTTC. The chain combines TRBV29-1 with TRBJ2-5; 9 bases match TRBD1. Looked up from germline, CDR1 is SQVTM and CDR2 is ANQGSEA. V dropped 6 bases and J dropped 0; count of bases not matched to a gene: 5. The CDR3 consists of 14 residues.

The chain is built from TRBV4-3 and TRBJ2-1; 9 positions match TRBD2. The CDR3 spans 17 residues. Germline assignment: CDR1 LGHNA and CDR2 YSLEER. V shed 0 bases and J 0 bases; nucleotides not matched to a gene: 3. CDR3 region: CASSQDYSGSSYNEQFF. CDR3 DNA: TGCGCCAGCAGCCAAGATTATAGCGGGAGCTCCTACAATGAGCAGTTCTTC.

The chain has TRBV27 and TRBJ1-4; the match to TRBD1 covers 7 bases. Germline V gene lookup returns CDR1 MNHEY and CDR2 SMNVEV (reference sequence). Trimming removed 2 bases from V and 7 bases from J; junction bases left unmatched: 7. The CDR3 loop spans 15 amino acids. CDR3 DNA sequence: TGTGCCAGCAGTTTAATGGGACAGAGCTTTGAAAAACTGTTTTTT. This sequence encodes CASSLMGQSFEKLFF.

J is TRBJ1-2 and V is TRBV6-1, with a weak D call TRBD1 (5 bases). V lost 1 base, J lost 1 base, and 10 bases lay in between. Germline loops: CDR1 MNHNS, CDR2 SASEGT. The CDR3 length is 15 residues. The CDR3 sequence is CASSEVRGVNYGYTF. In DNA, the CDR3 is TGTGCCAGCAGTGAAGTAAGGGGTGTTAACTATGGCTACACCTTC.

The CDR3 DNA reads TGTGCCAGCAGCCCGCACTACGAGCAGTACGTC. This gives the protein CASSPHYEQYV. The J gene is TRBJ2-7, the V gene TRBV14; D not resolved. V was trimmed by 4 bases and J by 3 bases, leaving 4 bases between them. Germline CDR1 and CDR2: SGHDN and FVKESK. This CDR3 is 11 amino acids long.

CDR3 in DNA: TGTGCCAGCAGTTACAAGGGGTTAGATGGCTACACCTTC. It codes for CASSYKGLDGYTF. This chain uses TRBV6-5 with TRBJ1-2, with a tentative D call TRBD1 (5 bases). The CDR3 is 13 residues long. Trimming stripped 2 bases from V and 6 bases from J, with 10 bases between. CDR1 is MNHEY, CDR2 SVGAGI, per germline.

The gene calls are TRBV11-2 and TRBJ1-1; D is unclear. The germline gives CDR1 SGHAT, CDR2 FQNNGV. Trimming took off 5 bases at V and 3 bases at J, with 10 bases between the two ends. CDR3 length: 13 residues. CDR3 coding DNA: TGTGCCAGCAGCGAGGGCTTTTACACTGAAGCTTTCTTT. Its protein is CASSEGFYTEAFF.

This clone was seen just once. The chain uses TRBV29-1 and TRBJ2-7; the D gene is possibly TRBD2 (6 bases). The germline gives CDR1 SQVTM, CDR2 ANQGSEA. Deletions cut 4 bases from V and 0 bases from J, with 10 bases between. The CDR3 runs to 13 residues. The chain's CDR3 is CSVAGLLSYEQYF. CDR3 nucleotide sequence: TGCAGCGTTGCGGGACTGCTCTCCTACGAGCAGTACTTC.

With regard to this clone: This sample also contains other DNA sequences that code for the same CDR3. The gene calls are TRBV19 and TRBJ2-1; TRBD1 aligns across 9 bases. The CDR3 covers 14 residues. Germline trimming cut 3 bases from V and 6 bases from J; bases unmatched to any gene: 3. Per germline, CDR1 LNHDA and CDR2 SQIVND (reference sequence). In nucleotides, the CDR3 is TGTGCCAGTAGTATGGGACAGGGCCTCAATGAGCAGTTCTTC. It yields the protein CASSMGQGLNEQFF.

About this clone itself: The junction and the germline gene differ at one end; a read error may be behind it. The rearrangement links TRBV9 to TRBJ2-1; 10 bases match TRBD2. Germline values: CDR1 SGDLS, CDR2 YYNGEE. This CDR3 region has 16 residues. This CDR3 reads CVSSGPPSGSANEQFF. The CDR3 coding sequence is TGTGTCAGCAGCGGGCCCCCTAGCGGGAGCGCGAATGAGCAGTTCTTC.

The V and J genes are TRBV4-3 and TRBJ2-1, with D unclear. In germline, CDR1 is LGHNA, CDR2 YSLEER. V lost 4 bases and J 3 bases, leaving 16 bases between the germline ends. The CDR3 consists of 16 residues. CDR3 DNA sequence: TGCGCCAGCAGCCTAGAATTAGCCTGGGTCTACAATGAGCAGTTCTTC. It codes for CASSLELAWVYNEQFF.